The text below deals with one T cell receptor beta chain. What it recognizes is unknown. These data come from a study of beta chain features in type 1 diabetes. Findings and caveats of the study: For patients and controls alike, PCR might favor shorter templates to the same degree. Moderate yet significant TCRB CDR3 shortening was seen in Type 1 diabetes patients in all four CD4+ subsets.

What was sequenced were expressed TCRB transcripts, since all of the isolated RNA had been reverse transcribed. Measured with immunoSEQ multiplex PCR; TCRdb has only the in-frame clones, and not every one. The sample lists roughly 610,000 clones; 15% to 17% were seen once. The CDR3 is 17 residues long. J was trimmed by 0 bases and V by 4 bases; bases with no gene match: 11. The germline gives CDR1 SGHVS, CDR2 FQNEAQ. The sequenced material came from naive CD4+ T cells from blood. This chain links TRBV7-8 with TRBJ1-2; 7 bases line up with TRBD1. The TCR originated in a man younger than 35 in good health. The CDR3 is CASSSGRGARANYGYTF. Here the CDR3 DNA reads TGTGCCAGCAGCTCAGGCAGGGGGGCGCGTGCTAACTATGGCTACACCTTC.